Listed here is a single T cell receptor (beta chain). Its antigen is not yet known. No much larger clonotype is one base removed from it; base qualities were not supplied. TRB sequencing was run on genomic DNA with either the immunoSEQ assay at survey resolution or the hsTCRB kit. Per the original workflow: Initial read processing used immunoSEQ software, and repertoire analyses used the LymphoSeq R package. For each TRB dataset, clonality was calculated as 1 minus normalized Shannon entropy, and the Gini coefficient was computed as well. Phenotypes of unsorted samples were inferred by mapping TRB sequences from sorted subsets of the recipient or donor onto unsorted samples of the same recipient. TCRdb mirrors the immuneACCESS table, restricted to in-frame sequences. Some clones are absent from its copies; in checked studies, under half trace to an unresolved V gene, and the reason for the others is unknown. Clone size and the V and J calls come from that table; the DNA yielded D and trimming. Within this sample are roughly 1,900 clones, with around 94% of them counted one time only. The ten most abundant clones make up about 3% of the sample.

Mononuclear cells from peripheral blood and bone marrow were separated by Ficoll-Hypaque density centrifugation and then cryopreserved. Sorting of CD4+ and CD8+ T cells, including naive and memory subsets, was performed by FACS on a FACSAria II. The CDR3 starts with the cysteine, ends with the phenylalanine, and has 15 residues. CDR3 DNA only is kept here, 45 bases in frame from base 1. Taken from the germline V gene, the CDR1 and CDR2 loops are MNHNS and SASEGT. The junction carries 12 bases between V and J, which are trimmed by 7 bases and 2 bases respectively. This record belongs to a study of T cells after posttransplantation cyclophosphamide listed by TCRdb under 2016. Study-wide context: T cell repertoire reconstitution was tracked by TRB sequencing after myeloablative bone marrow transplantation in which posttransplantation cyclophosphamide was used as GVHD prophylaxis. TRB sequencing was performed on blood from all 35 or so PTCy patients with 1-year posttransplant specimens. Antigen receptor sequencing covered samples from roughly 40 PTCy-treated patients and 16 of their related bone marrow donors. Public TRB sequences were searched against a database of over 3,000 sequences associated with responses to pathogens, tumor antigens, self-antigens and alloantigens. Up to 3 additional blood samples from 2 to 5.2 years after transplant were also TRB-sequenced in 3 patients, as was pretransplant blood from a handful of patients. Because TRA and TRB clonality correlated tightly in fewer than 10 samples, the subsequent TCR analyses were limited to TRB only. What the study reported, not specific to this receptor: Across 45 or so patients, recipient CMV seropositivity and CMV reactivation were highly associated with TRB clonality; PTCy diversity was similar to CNI/methotrexate controls. The TRB repertoires of T cells infiltrating skin or the GI tract showed only limited overlap with the TRB repertoires found in blood. Donor-recipient similarity was low at 1-2 months but increased during the first year, and donor CD8+ memory clones often dominated later blood repertoires.

The sequence was collected from a woman aged 50 to 60 in good health and a related stem cell transplant donor. The rearranged chain carries TRBV6-1 and TRBJ1-6, with the D gene uncertain. Material for sequencing was CD4+ T cells sorted from bone marrow. The DNA reads as follows: TGTGCCAGCAACAAGGGAGAGGCCTATAATTCACCCCTCCACTTT. It codes for CASNKGEAYNSPLHF.